This T cell receptor (beta chain) was profiled in a study of blood T cell repertoires in COVID-19. Study-wide context: Both acute and convalescent COVID-19 samples were obtained from the United States, Italy and Spain. PBMCs, B-cell-depleted T cells, or T cells were the source of the cDNA or gDNA that made up the material.

The germline gives CDR1 MNHEY, CDR2 SVGEGT. Trimming stripped 2 bases from V and 4 bases from J, with 14 bases between. The CDR3 runs 15 residues. Methods used by the authors: Reference gene primers were amplified, and this amplification served to estimate nucleated cell counts. Sequenced by immunoSEQ multiplex PCR; TCRdb stores in-frame clones only, minus some. V and J calls plus clone size are reproduced from that table; the DNA served to infer D and trimming. The data contain some 110,000 clones, approximately 80% of them singletons. The sequenced material came from peripheral blood. This sequence joins TRBV6-2 or TRBV6-3 and TRBJ1-1; a weak D match, TRBD1 (5 bases). This TCR derives from a woman older than 75 with active or convalescent COVID-19. Here the CDR3 reads CASSYASGMGTEAFF. DNA of the CDR3: TGTGCCAGCAGTTACGCATCAGGGATGGGCACTGAAGCTTTCTTT.